The entry that follows covers one T cell receptor (beta chain) sequence. Its cognate antigen is unknown. Data came from immunoSEQ multiplex PCR; TCRdb stores just in-frame clones and leaves some out. Among about 51,000 clones listed, approximately 78% were seen once. The sample is drawn from a study of a mutant IDH1 vaccine in newly diagnosed glioma. As for the study in general: Patients underwent eight vaccinations, which took place in weeks 1, 3, 5, 7, 11, 15, 19 and 23. Patients were started on vaccination 4-6 weeks after radiotherapy alone, or with temozolomide cycles. Therapy received beforehand was radiotherapy, temozolomide, or both, with most patients given both.

Germline V gene sequence: CDR1 SGHRS, CDR2 YFSETQ. The CDR3 is made up of 17 amino acids. J gave up 3 bases and V 0 bases, and 3 bases lay outside the gene matches. Time point: week 5, during vaccination. The vaccine gave 300 ug of a 20-mer mutant IDH1 peptide subcutaneously per dose. Points from the study as a whole: No link was apparently found between pseudoprogression and changes in top peripheral T cell clonotypes.

The chain has TRBV5-1 and TRBJ2-3; 14 bases are a match to TRBD2. Sequenced here: PBMCs, sampled from a glioma patient whose treatment included an IDH1 peptide vaccine. The TCR comes from a woman in her 40s with glioma. CDR3 protein: CASSLGLAGGLTDTQYF. CDR3 DNA sequence: TGCGCCAGCAGCTTGGGACTAGCGGGGGGGCTTACAGATACGCAGTATTTT.